What follows are 32 T cell receptor beta chains derived from one specimen sequenced in a study of PD-1 blockade in classical Hodgkin lymphoma. Profiled with immunoSEQ multiplex PCR; TCRdb holds only in-frame clones, not every one. The table lists 15,000 to 25,000 clones, around 81% of them singletons. The sample's time point: newly diagnosed, previously untreated cHL patient sample. It was by magnetic negative selection that CD4+ T cells were purified from thawed PBMCs. The sequenced sample consisted of CD4+ T cells from blood. The source is a human donor with classical Hodgkin lymphoma.

The DNA of the CDR3 is TGTGCCAGCCTTAGTAGGAACACAGATACGCAGTATTTT. Translating it yields CASLSRNTDTQYF. The chain combines TRBV19 with TRBJ2-3, with no clear D. V lost 9 bases and J lost 2, with 12 bases in between. CDR3 length: 13 residues. Germline lookup yields CDR1 LNHDA and CDR2 SQIVND (reference sequence).

This chain links TRBV10-3 with TRBJ1-5; D call uncertain. This CDR3 has 18 residues. Germline-derived CDR1 and CDR2 are ENHRY and SYGVKD. V shed 2 bases and J shed 0 bases, with 17 bases lying between them. CDR3 nucleotide sequence: TGTGCCATCAGTGAGGAGGGCCCACCCGGATATAGCAATCAGCCCCAGCATTTT. Protein: CAISEEGPPGYSNQPQHF.

The chain couples TRBV18 to TRBJ2-1; D gene ambiguous. V lost 4 bases and J 8 bases, leaving 12 bases between the germline ends. CDR1 KGHSH and CDR2 LQKENI come from the germline V gene. This CDR3 comprises 13 residues. In DNA form, the CDR3 reads TGTGCCAGCTCACGCACTCGGGTCGATGAGCAGTTCTTC. Encoded protein: CASSRTRVDEQFF.

V is TRBV19 and J is TRBJ1-3, with D possibly TRBD1 on 5 matching bases. The CDR3 has 13 residues. From germline, CDR1 is LNHDA and CDR2 SQIVND (reference sequence). V dropped 7 bases and J dropped 3 bases, with 10 bases sitting between them. The CDR3 sequence is CASKRGDGNTIYF. The CDR3 nucleotides are TGTGCCAGTAAAAGGGGAGATGGAAACACCATATATTTT.

This clone turned up a few times. The chain is built from TRBV25-1 and TRBJ2-7, with 8 bases fitting TRBD1. The V segment lost 3 bases and the J segment 3 bases; nucleotides outside the gene matches: 7. The CDR3 totals 15 residues. CDR1 is MGHDK, CDR2 SYGVNS, per germline. Here the CDR3 reads CASSDANRGIYEQYF. The CDR3 nucleotides read TGTGCCAGCAGTGACGCAAACAGGGGGATCTACGAGCAGTACTTC.

This chain joins TRBV27 and TRBJ2-5; D unclear. Trimming cost V 5 bases and J 4 bases, with 20 bases left between them. Looked up from germline, CDR1 is MNHEY and CDR2 is SMNVEV (reference sequence). The CDR3 has 16 residues. CDR3 region: CASSPLGVGNSETQYF. Written as DNA, the CDR3 is TGTGCCAGCAGTCCGCTTGGGGTTGGTAATTCAGAGACCCAGTACTTC.

The rearrangement uses TRBV5-1 and TRBJ1-1; TRBD1 might be the D (5 bases). CDR1 SGHRS and CDR2 YFSETQ come from the germline V gene. Trimming took off 0 bases at V and 3 bases at J, with 9 bases between the two ends. The CDR3 is made up of 14 amino acids. The CDR3 sequence: CASSLAGMDTEAFF. The CDR3 region has the DNA TGCGCCAGCAGCTTGGCAGGGATGGACACTGAAGCTTTCTTT.

The chain links TRBV28 to TRBJ2-7; 11 nucleotides line up with TRBD2. V shed 4 bases and J 2 bases; nucleotides not matched to a gene: 1. Germline CDR1 MDHEN, CDR2 SYDVKM. This CDR3 comprises 14 residues. CDR3 in amino acids: CASSSTSGTYEQYF. CDR3 nucleotide sequence: TGTGCCAGCAGTTCGACTAGCGGGACCTACGAGCAGTACTTC.

This clone turned up a few times. The chain employs TRBV11-3 and TRBJ2-1; D uncertain. Per germline, CDR1 SGHNT and CDR2 YENEEA. Trimming left V 4 bases short and J 12 bases short, with 16 bases between. This CDR3 contains 13 residues. The CDR3 region has the DNA TGTGCCAGCAGCTCAGGTCCTAGTTCCGTGCAGTTCTTC. It yields the protein CASSSGPSSVQFF.

This clone appeared a single time. The chain joins TRBV18 to TRBJ1-4, with TRBD1 matching over 9 bases. This CDR3 is built from 14 residues. From germline, CDR1 is KGHSH and CDR2 LQKENI. J was trimmed by 8 bases and V by 3 bases; bases with no gene match: 4. The CDR3 region has the DNA TGTGCCAGCTCACCGACAGGGGGGGACGAAAAACTGTTTTTT. It codes for CASSPTGGDEKLFF. Supplemented by reference TRBV18 and TRBJ1-4, the full variable domain reads NAGVMQNPRHLVRRRGQEARLRCSPMKGHSHVYWYRQLPEEGLKFMVYLQKENIIDESGMPKERFSAEFPKEGPSILRIQQVVRGDSAAYFCASSPTGGDEKLFFGSGTQLSVL.

This chain connects TRBV29-1 to TRBJ2-1; D remains unclear. Germline CDR1 is SQVTM and CDR2 is ANQGSEA. The V gene lost 3 bases and the J gene lost 3 bases, with 3 bases spanning the gap. This CDR3 is built from 11 residues. The CDR3, as DNA: TGCAGCGTTGACAGCTACAATGAGCAGTTCTTC. It is translated as CSVDSYNEQFF.

The chain recombines TRBV6-5 with TRBJ1-4; TRBD1 matches at 7 bases. V lost 4 bases and J lost 7; bases outside the gene matches: 3. The CDR3 runs to 13 residues. Germline CDR1 MNHEY, CDR2 SVGAGI. The chain's CDR3 is CASSWDSVEKLFF. CDR3 sequence (DNA): TGTGCCAGCAGTTGGGACAGTGTTGAAAAACTGTTTTTT.

This clone was seen a single time. The chain is built from TRBV11-3 and TRBJ1-6; the match to TRBD1 covers 10 bases. The CDR3 loop spans 15 amino acids. The germline V gene has CDR1 SGHNT and CDR2 YENEEA. Losses at the gene ends were 5 bases for V and 7 bases for J; bases not matched to a gene: 5. The CDR3: CASSAGTGVNSPLHF. CDR3 DNA: TGTGCCAGCAGCGCCGGGACAGGGGTAAATTCACCCCTCCACTTT.

CDR3 residues: CASSLGGQGGFYEQYF. The DNA for the CDR3 is TGTGCCAGCAGCTTGGGGGGACAGGGAGGATTCTACGAGCAGTACTTC. J is TRBJ2-7 and V is TRBV5-4, with 9 bases identical to TRBD1. Germline V gene lookup returns CDR1 SGHNT and CDR2 YYREEE (reference sequence). With 0 bases clipped from V and 3 bases from J, the junction kept 7 bases outside the gene matches. The CDR3 runs to 16 residues.

The rearrangement links TRBV14 to TRBJ2-5; D is ambiguous. Germline V lookup: CDR1 SGHDN, CDR2 FVKESK. V gave up 1 base and J gave up 5 bases, with 11 bases separating them. CDR3 length equals 14 residues. This CDR3 is CASSQGARSETQYF. DNA of the CDR3: TGTGCCAGCAGCCAAGGGGCTAGATCCGAGACCCAGTACTTC.

The chain uses TRBV13 and TRBJ1-1; the match to TRBD1 covers 7 bases. CDR1 is PRHDT and CDR2 is FYEKMQ in the germline V gene (reference sequence). The junction had 11 bases not matched to a gene; V was cut back by 4 bases and J by 6 bases. The CDR3 runs to 15 residues. The CDR3 loop reads CASSSWTGAVSEAFF. In DNA, the CDR3 is TGTGCCAGCAGCTCTTGGACAGGAGCCGTCTCTGAAGCTTTCTTT.

This chain uses TRBV5-4 with TRBJ2-2; 10 bases agree with TRBD2. This CDR3 has 16 residues. Germline V lookup: CDR1 SGHNT, CDR2 YYREEE (reference sequence). With 3 bases clipped from V and 4 bases from J, the junction kept 6 bases outside the gene matches. The CDR3 DNA reads TGTGCCAGCAGCTCTGGACTAGCGGAGAGCACCGGGGAGCTGTTTTTT. It is translated as CASSSGLAESTGELFF.

J is TRBJ1-5 and V is TRBV19; D gene unclear. V lost 0 bases to trimming and J lost 9 bases, with 12 bases between them. This CDR3 has 14 amino acids. Germline V gene data show CDR1 as LNHDA and CDR2 as SQIVND (reference sequence). In nucleotides, the CDR3 is TGTGCCAGTAGTATAGAGAAAAACGAGGGGCCCCAGCATTTT. Amino acids: CASSIEKNEGPQHF.

The rearrangement joins TRBV6-4 to TRBJ2-2; TRBD1 agrees at 11 bases. CDR1 and CDR2 (germline): MRHNA, SNTAGT. Trimming removed 8 bases from V and 6 bases from J; junction bases left unmatched: 8. This CDR3 has 15 residues. CDR3: CASSAGQGVAGELFF. CDR3 in DNA: TGTGCCAGCTCGGCGGGACAGGGGGTTGCCGGGGAGCTGTTTTTT.

This chain links TRBV7-2 with TRBJ2-5, with 10 bases aligning to TRBD2. With the DNA end fitting TRBJ2-7 better, the J assignment may be wrong. Germline V gene lookup returns CDR1 SGHTA and CDR2 FQGNSA. The CDR3 is 15 amino acids. As DNA, the CDR3 is TGTGCCAGCAGCTTAGGAGGGCTAGCGGGAGACGAGCAGTACTTC. Protein product: CASSLGGLAGDEQYF.

The chain combines TRBV19 with TRBJ1-2, with D perhaps TRBD1 (6 bases). The CDR3 is made up of 12 amino acids. The ends were cut back, 5 bases at V and 8 bases at J, with 12 bases in the middle. Germline V gives CDR1 LNHDA, CDR2 SQIVND (reference sequence). The CDR3 region has the DNA TGTGCCAGTAGTTTACTCGACAGGGGCTACACCTTC. Its protein product is CASSLLDRGYTF.

The J gene is TRBJ2-4, the V gene TRBV28; D may be TRBD1 or TRBD2 (5 bases each). The CDR3 runs 14 residues. Trimming removed 3 bases from V and 0 bases from J, with 6 bases in between. Germline assignment: CDR1 MDHEN and CDR2 SYDVKM. The chain's CDR3 is CASSLGVAKNIQYF. As DNA, the CDR3 is TGTGCCAGCAGTTTGGGGGTAGCCAAAAACATTCAGTACTTC. The full variable domain, its missing parts supplied by reference TRBV28 and TRBJ2-4, is DVKVTQSSRYLVKRTGEKVFLECVQDMDHENMFWYRQDPGLGLRLIYFSYDVKMKEKGDIPEGYSVSREKKERFSLILESASTNQTSMYLCASSLGVAKNIQYFGAGTRLSVL.

This sequence joins TRBV25-1 and TRBJ2-3; possible D gene TRBD1, 6 bases. Germline-derived CDR1 and CDR2 are MGHDK and SYGVNS. The CDR3 has 14 residues. V shed 2 bases and J shed 0 bases, with 6 bases lying between them. DNA for the CDR3: TGTGCCAGCAGTGAACAGGGGAGCACAGATACGCAGTATTTT. Translating gives CASSEQGSTDTQYF.

The V and J genes are TRBV19 and TRBJ1-5; no firm D call. Per the germline V gene, CDR1 is LNHDA and CDR2 is SQIVND (reference sequence). CDR3 length: 15 residues. Trimming cost V 3 bases and J 5 bases, with 14 bases left between them. CDR3 nucleotide sequence: TGTGCCAGTAGTATTGTGGGAGGTGGTCATCAGCCCCAGCATTTT. Residues: CASSIVGGGHQPQHF.

V is TRBV23-1 and J is TRBJ2-7; D gene ambiguous. TRBV23-1 is known as an ORF, though its function is uncertain. The CDR3 consists of 11 residues. V lost 8 bases to trimming and J lost 5 bases, with 10 bases between them. The CDR3 spells CASPGSNEQYF. The CDR3, as DNA: TGCGCCAGCCCGGGTAGCAACGAGCAGTACTTC.

The CDR3 DNA sequence: TGCGCCAGCAGTGTTAGGGATTCCTACGAGCAGTACTTC. This encodes CASSVRDSYEQYF. This chain links TRBV10-2 with TRBJ2-7; D ambiguous. Trimming removed 4 bases at V and 1 base at J, with 8 bases between. Per the germline V gene, CDR1 is WSHSY and CDR2 is SAAADI. The CDR3 has 13 residues.

This chain joins TRBV19 and TRBJ2-1; 9 bases are a match to TRBD2. This CDR3 spans 15 amino acids. Per the germline V gene, CDR1 is LNHDA and CDR2 is SQIVND (reference sequence). After removal of 7 bases from V and 3 bases from J, the junction contained 7 bases not matched to a gene. CDR3 sequence: CASNSLAGNYNEQFF. CDR3 coding DNA: TGTGCCAGTAATTCTCTAGCGGGGAACTACAATGAGCAGTTCTTC.

This chain uses TRBV28 with TRBJ2-4; 7 bases are shared with TRBD1. CDR1 is MDHEN, CDR2 SYDVKM, per germline. CDR3 length: 14 amino acids. Germline trimming cut 3 bases from V and 6 bases from J; bases unmatched to any gene: 5. The CDR3 region is CASSFEGARNIQYF. DNA for the CDR3: TGTGCCAGCAGTTTCGAGGGGGCGCGAAACATTCAGTACTTC.

This clone was counted a few times. The rearrangement uses TRBV27 and TRBJ1-3, with D possibly matching TRBD1 (6 bases). There are 13 residues in the CDR3. CDR1 is MNHEY and CDR2 is SMNVEV in the germline V gene (reference sequence). Trimming took off 6 bases at V and 4 bases at J, with 10 bases between the two ends. The CDR3 sequence is CASRRGQGNTIYF. CDR3 in DNA: TGTGCCAGCAGACGAGGACAGGGAAACACCATATATTTT.

This chain joins TRBV5-1 and TRBJ2-2; 8 positions agree with TRBD2. The germline V gene encodes CDR1 SGHRS and CDR2 YFSETQ. Trimming cost V 2 bases and J 6 bases; bases outside gene matches: 9. This CDR3 is built from 16 residues. This chain's CDR3 is CASSFGSGSGAGELFF. The CDR3 DNA reads TGCGCCAGCAGCTTCGGAAGCGGGAGTGGAGCCGGGGAGCTGTTTTTT. The full variable domain, rest sourced from reference TRBV5-1 and TRBJ2-2, is KAGVTQTPRYLIKTRGQQVTLSCSPISGHRSVSWYQQTPGQGLQFLFEYFSETQRNKGNFPGRFSGRQFSNSRSEMNVSTLELGDSALYLCASSFGSGSGAGELFFGEGSRLTVL.

The chain couples TRBV5-4 to TRBJ2-1, with D possibly TRBD2 on 5 matching bases. Trimming took 0 bases from V and 9 from J, leaving 10 bases between them. The CDR3 runs 13 residues. Germline CDR1 is SGHNT and CDR2 is YYREEE (reference sequence). The CDR3, as DNA: TGTGCCAGCAGCTTGGCCGCGACTATTGAGCAGTTCTTC. Protein product: CASSLAATIEQFF.

This clone was observed once. The V call is TRBV28, the J call TRBJ1-1; 7 bases map to TRBD1. This CDR3 contains 16 residues. Per germline, CDR1 MDHEN and CDR2 SYDVKM. Losses at the gene ends were 7 bases for V and 1 base for J; bases not matched to a gene: 12. The CDR3 is CASTNRAGGGNTEAFF. For the CDR3, the DNA is TGTGCCAGCACCAACCGGGCAGGGGGGGGGAACACTGAAGCTTTCTTT.